This passage covers 27 T cell receptor beta chains from one sample sequenced in a study of Ad26.COV2.S vaccination and SARS-CoV-2 variants. Method: immunoSEQ multiplex PCR; TCRdb's copy keeps in-frame clones and lacks some. The sample has approximately 400,000 clones, roughly 80% seen once. Described treatment: some 19 received Ad26.COV2.S at low or high dose, single or two shots; roughly five received placebo; per-sample allocation not given. All samples were drawn on day 63, counting from the first vaccine or placebo injection. The specimen comprised peripheral blood, sampled in a trial of Ad26.COV2.S vaccine versus placebo. These TCRs come from a person aged 18 to 59 who received the Ad26.COV2.S COVID-19 vaccine or a placebo.

This sequence joins TRBV14 and TRBJ2-5, with D perhaps TRBD2 (6 bases). This CDR3 contains 17 residues. V lost 1 base to trimming and J lost 1 base, with 16 bases between them. Germline V gene data show CDR1 as SGHDN and CDR2 as FVKESK. The CDR3 is CASSQGLASATQETQYF. The CDR3, as DNA: TGTGCCAGCAGCCAAGGATTGGCTAGCGCAACCCAAGAGACCCAGTACTTC. Combining the CDR3 with reference TRBV14 and TRBJ2-5 gives the whole variable domain EAGVTQFPSHSVIEKGQTVTLRCDPISGHDNLYWYRRVMGKEIKFLLHFVKESKQDESGMPNNRFLAERTGGTYSTLKVQPAELEDSGVYFCASSQGLASATQETQYFGPGTRLLVL.

V and J are TRBV19 and TRBJ1-5; a weak D match, TRBD1 (6 bases). The CDR3 has 15 amino acids. With 7 bases removed from V and 1 base from J, the gap between germline ends came to 14 bases. Looked up from germline, CDR1 is LNHDA and CDR2 is SQIVND (reference sequence). The CDR3 DNA reads as TGTGCCAGTAAGAGGGGGGCGGGGAGCAATCAGCCCCAGCATTTT. Its translation: CASKRGAGSNQPQHF. Supplemented by reference TRBV19 and TRBJ1-5, the full variable domain reads DGGITQSPKYLFRKEGQNVTLSCEQNLNHDAMYWYRQDPGQGLRLIYYSQIVNDFQKGDIAEGYSVSREKKESFPLTVTSAQKNPTAFYLCASKRGAGSNQPQHFGDGTRLSIL.

This clone has only a few counts. J is TRBJ1-5 and V is TRBV2; D gene unclear. This CDR3 contains 11 residues. The germline V gene has CDR1 SNHLY and CDR2 FYNNEI. Deletions cut 5 bases from V and 6 bases from J, with 5 bases between. The CDR3 bases are TGTGCCAGCAGTCTATCTCAGCCCCAGCATTTT. Translated: CASSLSQPQHF.

V and J are TRBV4-3 and TRBJ1-5; TRBD1 might be the D (5 bases). The germline gives CDR1 LGHNA, CDR2 YSLEER. The V and J ends lost 2 bases and 8 bases respectively, with 13 bases between them. This CDR3 is built from 14 residues. The CDR3 DNA is TGCGCCAGCAGCCAATCGATGGGGGGGGAGCCCCAGCATTTT. This translates into CASSQSMGGEPQHF.

The rearrangement uses TRBV12-1 and TRBJ2-7; no check of the table's D call, TRBD2, against the DNA was made. TRBV12-1 is deemed a pseudogene. The length of the CDR3 is 12 residues. The CDR3 bases are TGTGCCAGCACGGGACTCTCCTACGAGCAGTACTTC. Translation: CASTGLSYEQYF.

The rearrangement links TRBV27 to TRBJ2-7; 15 bases line up with TRBD2. The CDR3 length is 16 residues. V lost 0 bases, J lost 3 bases, and 0 bases stayed unmatched. The germline CDR1 and CDR2 sequences are MNHEY and SMNVEV (reference sequence). CDR3: CASSLSGLAGGYEQYF. In DNA form, the CDR3 reads TGTGCCAGCAGTTTATCGGGACTAGCGGGAGGCTACGAGCAGTACTTC.

This CDR3 is CASSDITGGGSYGYTF. The CDR3 DNA reads TGTGCCAGCAGCGACATTACTGGGGGCGGTAGCTATGGCTACACCTTC. This chain links TRBV7-2 with TRBJ1-2; D perhaps matches TRBD1 (6 bases). Between the trimmed V and J ends, which lost 5 bases and 4 bases, there was a span of 20 bases. Germline CDR1 reads SGHTA; CDR2 reads FQGNSA. The CDR3 runs to 16 residues.

V gene TRBV5-1 combines with J gene TRBJ1-6, with 10 bases matching TRBD1. Germline lookup yields CDR1 SGHRS and CDR2 YFSETQ. This CDR3 is 16 amino acids long. The trim removed 4 bases at V and 8 bases at J, leaving 9 bases unmatched. The DNA for the CDR3 is TGCGCCAGCAGCCGAAATTCCGGGACAGGGGATTCACCCCTCCACTTT. Translated, it gives CASSRNSGTGDSPLHF.

CDR3 in amino acids: CASSRREDREKYF. The DNA for the CDR3 is TGCGCCAGCAGCCGCCGCGAGGACAGGGAGAAGTACTTC. The J gene is TRBJ2-7, the V gene TRBV4-1; 8 nucleotides line up with TRBD1. The CDR3 is 13 amino acids. Trimming took 4 bases from V and 11 from J; bases not matched to a gene: 10. CDR1 and CDR2 (germline): MGHRA, YSYEKL.

This sequence joins TRBV29-1 and TRBJ2-7, with TRBD2 identical over 7 bases. Germline V gene lookup returns CDR1 SQVTM and CDR2 ANQGSEA. Trimming removed 4 bases from V and 1 base from J; junction bases left unmatched: 7. The CDR3 spans 14 residues. This chain's CDR3 is CSVGAGVWSYEQYF. The CDR3 DNA reads TGCAGCGTTGGCGCGGGGGTTTGGTCCTACGAGCAGTACTTC.

This clone was counted a single time. The chain links TRBV5-1 to TRBJ2-1; D might be TRBD1 (5 bases). The V end was cut by 2 bases, the J end by 0 bases, with 9 bases between. The CDR3 loop spans 15 amino acids. The germline gives CDR1 SGHRS, CDR2 YFSETQ. This chain's CDR3 is CASSFTGSSYNEQFF. CDR3 DNA sequence: TGCGCCAGCAGCTTTACAGGCAGCTCCTACAATGAGCAGTTCTTC.

This clone was seen once. This chain links TRBV18 with TRBJ1-2; no reliable D call. The CDR3 has 14 amino acids. Looked up from germline, CDR1 is KGHSH and CDR2 is LQKENI. Trimming took off 3 bases at V and 2 bases at J, with 10 bases between the two ends. CDR3 bases: TGTGCCAGCTCACCGAGGACCGGGAACTATGGCTACACCTTC. This codes for CASSPRTGNYGYTF.

V gene TRBV4-1 combines with J gene TRBJ1-5, with TRBD1 matching over 7 bases. V was pared by 4 bases and J by 0 bases, with 3 bases of the junction left unmatched. The V gene's germline CDR1 is MGHRA and CDR2 YSYEKL. The CDR3 is made up of 15 amino acids. The CDR3 is CASSRQGLSNQPQHF. CDR3 nucleotide sequence: TGCGCCAGCAGCCGACAGGGACTTAGCAATCAGCCCCAGCATTTT.

The chain carries TRBV5-5 and TRBJ2-2; D might be TRBD1 (5 bases). In germline, CDR1 is SGHKS, CDR2 YYEKEE (reference sequence). The CDR3 consists of 15 residues. The V end lost 0 bases, the J end lost 4 bases, and 10 bases lay between the germline ends. This chain's CDR3 is CASSLVPGRTGELFF. The DNA for the CDR3 is TGTGCCAGCAGCTTGGTTCCAGGGCGCACCGGGGAGCTGTTTTTT.

The chain uses TRBV4-1 and TRBJ2-1, with TRBD2 matching 8 bases. V lost 7 bases and J lost 2; bases outside the gene matches: 13. CDR3 size: 17 residues. Germline values: CDR1 MGHRA, CDR2 YSYEKL. CDR3 amino acids: CASTRWAGGFTYNEQFF. CDR3 coding DNA: TGCGCCAGCACCCGATGGGCGGGGGGCTTCACCTACAATGAGCAGTTCTTC.

The chain couples TRBV11-2 to TRBJ1-1; a possible D gene is TRBD1 (6 bases). V lost 5 bases, J lost 11 bases, and 21 bases lay in between. Germline V gene data show CDR1 as SGHAT and CDR2 as FQNNGV. This CDR3 has 14 residues. The CDR3 protein is CASSRFLDSPSAFF. CDR3 DNA: TGTGCCAGCAGCCGGTTCCTGGACAGCCCGTCGGCTTTCTTT.

This clone showed up just a few times. The V call is TRBV3-1 (or the pseudogene TRBV3-2), the J call TRBJ1-6, with D unclear. This CDR3 has 17 residues. Trimming stripped 4 bases from V and 0 bases from J, with 13 bases between. Per germline, CDR1 LGHDT and CDR2 YNNKEL (reference sequence). This CDR3 reads CASSPRGIGSYNSPLHF. CDR3 coding DNA: TGTGCCAGCAGCCCACGGGGTATTGGCTCCTATAATTCACCCCTCCACTTT.

This rearrangement joins TRBV5-3 to TRBJ2-7, with TRBD1 matching 8 bases. TRBV5-3 is an ORF; its function is uncertain. The CDR3 is 14 residues long. With V trimmed by 1 base and J by 3 bases, 3 bases remained unmatched. The DNA for the CDR3 is TGTGCCAGAAGCTTGCCTGGACAGGGCTACGAGCAGTACTTC. It encodes CARSLPGQGYEQYF.

This clone has a handful of counts. V is TRBV18 and J is TRBJ2-2; a possible D gene is TRBD2 (6 bases). Germline loops: CDR1 KGHSH, CDR2 LQKENI. The V and J ends lost 0 bases and 1 base respectively, with 12 bases between them. This CDR3 spans 17 amino acids. CDR3 bases: TGTGCCAGCTCACCACCGATAGGAGGGAGGAACACCGGGGAGCTGTTTTTT. Amino acid sequence: CASSPPIGGRNTGELFF.

V is TRBV6-1 and J is TRBJ1-5, with 7 bases lining up with TRBD1. After removal of 3 bases from V and 6 bases from J, the junction contained 5 bases not matched to a gene. The CDR3 spans 14 residues. Germline V CDR1 and CDR2: MNHNS, SASEGT. The CDR3 spells CASSDQGGSQPQHF. CDR3 bases: TGTGCCAGCAGTGACCAGGGGGGATCTCAGCCCCAGCATTTT.

The chain carries TRBV14 and TRBJ1-1; D not resolved. This CDR3 comprises 13 residues. From germline, CDR1 is SGHDN and CDR2 FVKESK. The ends were cut back, 3 bases at V and 7 bases at J, with 12 bases in the middle. CDR3 sequence reads: CASSQSRPGEAFF. Here the CDR3 DNA reads TGTGCCAGCAGCCAGTCTCGGCCAGGTGAAGCTTTCTTT.

The chain uses TRBV7-2 and TRBJ1-6; D is possibly TRBD1 (5 bases). Per germline, CDR1 SGHTA and CDR2 FQGNSA. The CDR3 loop spans 15 amino acids. Trimming cost V 0 bases and J 8 bases, with 11 bases left between them. DNA for the CDR3: TGTGCCAGCAGCTTAGCTCCAGGGACGTATTCACCCCTCCACTTT. Translated, it gives CASSLAPGTYSPLHF.

The chain employs TRBV7-7 and TRBJ2-2; D is unresolved. The germline gives CDR1 SSHAT, CDR2 FNYEAQ (reference sequence). The CDR3 extends over 12 amino acids. V lost 0 bases and J lost 6, with 2 bases in between. The CDR3 here is CASSLAAGELFF. The CDR3 bases are TGTGCCAGCAGCTTAGCGGCCGGGGAGCTGTTTTTT.

The V gene is TRBV5-6, the J gene TRBJ2-1; D possibly corresponds to TRBD2 (5 bases). Germline CDR1 reads SGHDT; CDR2 reads YYEEEE. The CDR3 is 13 amino acids. The ends were cut back, 3 bases at V and 8 bases at J, with 12 bases in the middle. The CDR3 protein is CASSSAGVDEQFF. The CDR3 nucleotides read TGTGCCAGCAGCTCAGCCGGGGTAGATGAGCAGTTCTTC.

This chain connects TRBV6-6 to TRBJ2-1; D may be TRBD1 (6 bases). CDR1 MNHNY and CDR2 SVGAGI come from the germline V gene (reference sequence). The V end was cut by 3 bases, the J end by 4 bases, with 13 bases between. The CDR3 is 15 amino acids. The CDR3 spells CASSYGLGQYNEQFF. Here the CDR3 DNA reads TGTGCCAGCAGTTATGGGCTAGGACAGTACAATGAGCAGTTCTTC.

The chain has TRBV29-1 and TRBJ2-7; D could derive from TRBD1 or TRBD2 (5 bases each). V was pared by 5 bases and J by 1 base, with 6 bases between. Germline-derived CDR1 and CDR2 are SQVTM and ANQGSEA. CDR3 length: 11 amino acids. The CDR3 DNA sequence: TGCAGCGTTTGGGGGTCCTACGAGCAGTACTTC. Amino acids: CSVWGSYEQYF.

This clone was found once. This chain connects TRBV5-5 to TRBJ2-5, with 15 nucleotides matching TRBD2. The V segment lost 0 bases and the J segment 3 bases; nucleotides outside the gene matches: 6. CDR3 length: 18 residues. CDR1 is SGHKS and CDR2 is YYEKEE in the germline V gene (reference sequence). The CDR3 DNA reads as TGTGCCAGCAGCTTGGCCGGACTAGCGGGAGGGGCCGAAGAGACCCAGTACTTC. Translating gives CASSLAGLAGGAEETQYF. The variable domain in full, with the rest retrieved from reference TRBV5-5 and TRBJ2-5, is DAGVTQSPTHLIKTRGQQVTLRCSPISGHKSVSWYQQVLGQGPQFIFQYYEKEERGRGNFPDRFSARQFPNYSSELNVNALLLGDSALYLCASSLAGLAGGAEETQYFGPGTRLLVL.